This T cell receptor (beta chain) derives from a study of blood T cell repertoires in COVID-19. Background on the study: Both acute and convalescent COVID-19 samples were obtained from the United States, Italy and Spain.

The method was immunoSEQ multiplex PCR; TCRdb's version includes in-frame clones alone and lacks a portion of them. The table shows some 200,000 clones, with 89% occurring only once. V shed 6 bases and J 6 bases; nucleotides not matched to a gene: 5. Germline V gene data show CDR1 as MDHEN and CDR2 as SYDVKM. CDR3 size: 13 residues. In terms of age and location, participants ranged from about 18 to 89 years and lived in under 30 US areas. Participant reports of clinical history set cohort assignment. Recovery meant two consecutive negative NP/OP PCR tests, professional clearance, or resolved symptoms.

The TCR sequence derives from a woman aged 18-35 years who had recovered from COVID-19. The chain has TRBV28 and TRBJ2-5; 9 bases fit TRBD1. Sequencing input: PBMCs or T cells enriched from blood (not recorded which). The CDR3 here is CASRGQGRKTQYF. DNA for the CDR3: TGTGCCAGCAGGGGACAGGGTAGGAAGACCCAGTACTTC.